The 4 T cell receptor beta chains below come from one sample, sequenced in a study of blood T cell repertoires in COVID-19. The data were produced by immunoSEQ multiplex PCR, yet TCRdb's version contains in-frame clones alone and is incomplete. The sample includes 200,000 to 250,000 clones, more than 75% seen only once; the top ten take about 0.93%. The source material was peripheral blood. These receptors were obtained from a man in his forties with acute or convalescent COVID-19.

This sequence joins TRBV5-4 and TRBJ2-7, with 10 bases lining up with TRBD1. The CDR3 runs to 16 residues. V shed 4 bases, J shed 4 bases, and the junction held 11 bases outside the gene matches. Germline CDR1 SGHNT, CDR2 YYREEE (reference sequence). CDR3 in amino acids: CASSPGGGQGSYEQYF. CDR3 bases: TGTGCCAGCAGCCCCGGCGGGGGACAGGGGAGTTACGAGCAGTACTTC.

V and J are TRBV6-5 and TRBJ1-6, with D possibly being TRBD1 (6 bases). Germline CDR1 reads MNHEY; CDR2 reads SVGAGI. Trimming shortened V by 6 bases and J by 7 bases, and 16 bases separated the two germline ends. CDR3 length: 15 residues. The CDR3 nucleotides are TGTGCCAGCAGCTCGTCTGGACAGAGAAATTCACCCCTCCACTTT. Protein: CASSSSGQRNSPLHF.

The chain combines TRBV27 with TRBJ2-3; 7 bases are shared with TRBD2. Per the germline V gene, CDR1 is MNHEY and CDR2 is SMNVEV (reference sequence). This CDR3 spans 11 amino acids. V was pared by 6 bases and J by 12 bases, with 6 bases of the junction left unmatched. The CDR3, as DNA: TGTGCCAGCAGAAGAGCGGGGTTCCAGTATTTT. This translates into CASRRAGFQYF.

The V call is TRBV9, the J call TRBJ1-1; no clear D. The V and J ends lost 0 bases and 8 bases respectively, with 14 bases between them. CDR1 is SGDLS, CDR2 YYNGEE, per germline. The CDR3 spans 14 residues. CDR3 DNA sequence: TGTGCCAGCAGCGTAGTTCCAGATCCCATCGAAGCTTTCTTT. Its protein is CASSVVPDPIEAFF.